This T cell receptor beta chain came from a study of neurological immune-mediated disorders. Germline V gene data show CDR1 as SGHRS and CDR2 as YFSETQ. This CDR3 region has 14 residues. Trimming left V 4 bases short and J 3 bases short, with 12 bases between. At least ten counts were recorded for this clonotype. As yet, its antigen is unknown. 2 million PBMCs stored at -80 C were the source of the unsorted libraries. Study-wide results and caveats: According to phylogenetic grouping, one related-CDR3 cluster, a possible signature, contained the repertoires of 18 of 34 multiple sclerosis patients. The multiple sclerosis repertoire cluster had no association with any clinical or MRI feature.

cDNA was made by 5'RACE with 10-nucleotide random UMIs. TCRdb processed the 5' RACE reads anew with MiXCR; each CDR3 protein has one entry. Of some 65,000 distinct CDR3 sequences in the sample, approximately 4.2% are singletons; the top ten hold roughly 2.8%. The source material was PBMCs. V and J are TRBV5-1 and TRBJ2-3; D uncertain. The TCR was taken from a man between 45 and 60 years old with multiple sclerosis. CDR3: CASSTEAKTDTQYF. Written as DNA, the CDR3 is TGCGCCAGCAGCACCGAGGCAAAGACAGATACGCAGTATTTT. Based on the CDR3 plus reference TRBV5-1 and TRBJ2-3, the full variable domain is KAGVTQTPRYLIKTRGQQVTLSCSPISGHRSVSWYQQTPGQGLQFLFEYFSETQRNKGNFPGRFSGRQFSNSRSEMNVSTLELGDSALYLCASSTEAKTDTQYFGPGTRLTVL.